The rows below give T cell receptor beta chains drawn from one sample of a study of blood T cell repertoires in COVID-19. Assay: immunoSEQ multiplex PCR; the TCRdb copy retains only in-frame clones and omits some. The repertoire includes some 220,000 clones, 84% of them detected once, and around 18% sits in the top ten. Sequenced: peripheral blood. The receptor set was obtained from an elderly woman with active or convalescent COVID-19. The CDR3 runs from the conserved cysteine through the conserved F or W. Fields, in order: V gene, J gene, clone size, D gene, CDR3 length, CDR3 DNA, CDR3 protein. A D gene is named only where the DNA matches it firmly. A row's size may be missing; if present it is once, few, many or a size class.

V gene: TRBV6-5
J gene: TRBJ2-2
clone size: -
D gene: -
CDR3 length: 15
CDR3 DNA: TGTGCCAGCAGGACGGGACATCTGAACACCGGGGAGCTGTTTTTT
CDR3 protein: CASRTGHLNTGELFF

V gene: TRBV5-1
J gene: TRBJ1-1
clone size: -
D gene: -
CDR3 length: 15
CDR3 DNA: TGCGCCAGCAGGGCAGGGGCGCACCTCAACACTGAAGCTTTCTTT
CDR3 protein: CASRAGAHLNTEAFF

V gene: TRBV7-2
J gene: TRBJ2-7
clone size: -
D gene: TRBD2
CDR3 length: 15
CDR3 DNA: TGTGCCAGCAGCTTAGAGGGAGGGCGGCCCTACGAGCAGTACTTC
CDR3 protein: CASSLEGGRPYEQYF

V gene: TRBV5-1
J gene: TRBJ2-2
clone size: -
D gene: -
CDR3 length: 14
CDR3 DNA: TGCGCCAGCAGCTTCGCTAGCCACACCGGGGAGCTGTTTTTT
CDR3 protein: CASSFASHTGELFF

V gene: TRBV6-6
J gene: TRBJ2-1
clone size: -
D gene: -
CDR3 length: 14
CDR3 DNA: TGTGCCAGCAGTTTCGGGGGCTCCTACAATGAGCAGTTCTTC
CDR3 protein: CASSFGGSYNEQFF

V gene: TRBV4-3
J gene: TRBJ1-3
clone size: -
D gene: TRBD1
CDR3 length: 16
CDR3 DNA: TGCGCCAGCAGCCAAAGTAGACAGGGGGCAGGAAACACCATATATTTT
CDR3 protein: CASSQSRQGAGNTIYF

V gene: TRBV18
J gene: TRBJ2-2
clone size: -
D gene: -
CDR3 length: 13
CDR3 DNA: TGTGCCAGCCGAACAGGGTTGGCCGGGGAGCTGTTTTTT
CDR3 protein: CASRTGLAGELFF

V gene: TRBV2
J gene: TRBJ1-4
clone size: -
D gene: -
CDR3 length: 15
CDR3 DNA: TGTGCCAGCAACACTGGACAGACAACTAATGAAAAACTGTTTTTT
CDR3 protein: CASNTGQTTNEKLFF

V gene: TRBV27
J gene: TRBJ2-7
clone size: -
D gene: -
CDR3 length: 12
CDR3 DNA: TGTGCCAGCAGTAACAGGAACTACGAGCAGTACTTC
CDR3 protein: CASSNRNYEQYF

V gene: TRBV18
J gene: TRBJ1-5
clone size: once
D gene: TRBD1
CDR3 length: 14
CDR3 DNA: TGTGCCAGCTCACCAGGGGGACAGGTCTCGGCCCAGCATTTT
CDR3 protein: CASSPGGQVSAQHF

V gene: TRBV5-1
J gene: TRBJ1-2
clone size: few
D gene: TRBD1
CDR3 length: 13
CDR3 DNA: TGCGCCAGCGGCAAGGGGGACAGTTCTGGCTACACCTTC
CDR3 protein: CASGKGDSSGYTF

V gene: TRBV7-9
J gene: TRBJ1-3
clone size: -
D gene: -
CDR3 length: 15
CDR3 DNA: TGTGCCAGCAGCCCCCAGCAGGTGTCGGGAAACACCATATATTTT
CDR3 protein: CASSPQQVSGNTIYF

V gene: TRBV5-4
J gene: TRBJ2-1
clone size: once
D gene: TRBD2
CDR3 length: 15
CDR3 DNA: TGTGCCAGCAGCTCGGCACTAGCGGGAGTTGATGAGCAGTTCTTC
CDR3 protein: CASSSALAGVDEQFF

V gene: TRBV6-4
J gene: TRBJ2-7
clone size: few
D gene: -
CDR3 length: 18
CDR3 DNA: TGTGCCAGCAGTGACACCCCCTCGAATGGGGACAATCCCTACGAGCAGTACTTC
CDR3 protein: CASSDTPSNGDNPYEQYF

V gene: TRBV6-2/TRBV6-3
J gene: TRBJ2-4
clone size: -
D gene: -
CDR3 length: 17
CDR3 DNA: TGTGCCAGCAGTACATCGGGACTTGTGGTTTTTTGGAACATTCAGTACTTC
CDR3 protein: CASSTSGLVVFWNIQYF

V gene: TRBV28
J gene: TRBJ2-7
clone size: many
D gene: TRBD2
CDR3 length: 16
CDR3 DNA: TGTGCCAGCAGTCAAAATGCGGGACTAGCGGGTTACGAGCAGTACTTC
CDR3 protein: CASSQNAGLAGYEQYF

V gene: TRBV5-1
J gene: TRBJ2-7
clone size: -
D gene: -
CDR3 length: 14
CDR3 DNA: TGCGCCAGCAGCTTGGGACAGAGAGGTAACGAGCAGTACTTC
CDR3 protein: CASSLGQRGNEQYF

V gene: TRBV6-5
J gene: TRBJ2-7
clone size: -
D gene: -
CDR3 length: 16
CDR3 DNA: TGTGCCAGCAGTTATCTCCCAAGCGGGCCGACCTACGAGCAGTACTTC
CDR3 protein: CASSYLPSGPTYEQYF

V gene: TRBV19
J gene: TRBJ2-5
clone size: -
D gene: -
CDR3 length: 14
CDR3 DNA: TGTGCCAGTAGTTCGTTACTGGGGGGATGGACCCAGTACTTC
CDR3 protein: CASSSLLGGWTQYF

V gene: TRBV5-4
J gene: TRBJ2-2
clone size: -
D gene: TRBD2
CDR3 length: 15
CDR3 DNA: TGTGCCAGCAGCTTACGGGGGGGAAGCACCGGGGAGCTGTTTTTT
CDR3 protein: CASSLRGGSTGELFF

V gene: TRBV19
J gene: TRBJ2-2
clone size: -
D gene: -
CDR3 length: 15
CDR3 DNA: TGTGCCAGTAGTATAGCGGGTTCGAACACCGGGGAGCTGTTTTTT
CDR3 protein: CASSIAGSNTGELFF

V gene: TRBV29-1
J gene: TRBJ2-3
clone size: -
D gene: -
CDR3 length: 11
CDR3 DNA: TGCAGTGCCGGGGTCACAGATACGCAGTATTTT
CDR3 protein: CSAGVTDTQYF

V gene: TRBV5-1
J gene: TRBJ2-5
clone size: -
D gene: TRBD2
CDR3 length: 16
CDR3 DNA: TGCGCCAGCAGCTTGACTAGCGGGAAGGGAGGGGAGACCCAGTACTTC
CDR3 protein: CASSLTSGKGGETQYF

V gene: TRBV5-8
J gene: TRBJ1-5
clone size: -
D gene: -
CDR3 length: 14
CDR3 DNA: TGTGCCAGCAGCCCGGACAGAACTAATCAGCCCCAGCATTTT
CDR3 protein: CASSPDRTNQPQHF

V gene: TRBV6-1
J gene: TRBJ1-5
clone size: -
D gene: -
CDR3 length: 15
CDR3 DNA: TGTGCCAGCAGTGAATGGAGGGCTAGCAATCAGCCCCAGCATTTT
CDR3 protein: CASSEWRASNQPQHF

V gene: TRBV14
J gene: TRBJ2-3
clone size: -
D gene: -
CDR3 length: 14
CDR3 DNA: TGTGCCAGCAGCCTAGGAGGACAGCCAGATACGCAGTATTTT
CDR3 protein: CASSLGGQPDTQYF

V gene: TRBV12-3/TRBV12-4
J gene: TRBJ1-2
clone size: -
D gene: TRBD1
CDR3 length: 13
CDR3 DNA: TGTGCCAGCAGTTTAGGACAGGGATCTGGCTACACCTTC
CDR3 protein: CASSLGQGSGYTF

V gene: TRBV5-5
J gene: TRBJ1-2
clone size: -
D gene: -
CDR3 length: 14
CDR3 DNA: TGTGCCAGCAGCTTGGTCCGGGATAACTATGGCTACACCTTC
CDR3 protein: CASSLVRDNYGYTF

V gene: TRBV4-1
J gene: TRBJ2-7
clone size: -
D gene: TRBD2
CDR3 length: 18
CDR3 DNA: TGCGCCAGCAGCCACCCTCCGGGACTAGCGGACGAGAGGGGGGAGCAGTACTTC
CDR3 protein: CASSHPPGLADERGEQYF

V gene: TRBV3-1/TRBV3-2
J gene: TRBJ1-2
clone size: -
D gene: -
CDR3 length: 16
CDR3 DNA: TGTGCCAGCAGCCTCTATTTTGGAGGTCCTAACTATGGCTACACCTTC
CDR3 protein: CASSLYFGGPNYGYTF

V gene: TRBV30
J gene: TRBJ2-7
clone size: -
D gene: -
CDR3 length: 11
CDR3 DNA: TGTGCCTGGAGTCCTCGGGGAGAGCAGTACTTC
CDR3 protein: CAWSPRGEQYF

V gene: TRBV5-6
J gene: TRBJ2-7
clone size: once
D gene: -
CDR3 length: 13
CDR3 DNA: TGTGCCAGCAGCTGGGGAGGCTTCTACGAGCAGTACTTC
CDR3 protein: CASSWGGFYEQYF

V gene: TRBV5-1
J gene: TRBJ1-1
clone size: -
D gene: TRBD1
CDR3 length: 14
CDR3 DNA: TGCGCCAGCAGCGGGACAGCGATCAACACTGAAGCTTTCTTT
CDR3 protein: CASSGTAINTEAFF

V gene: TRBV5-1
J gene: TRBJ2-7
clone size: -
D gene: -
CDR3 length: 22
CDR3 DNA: TGCGCCAGCGCGTACACTACTACCAACCGGGCCCACGCGGCGGCGGGCCGCTACGAGCAGTACTTC
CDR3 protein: CASAYTTTNRAHAAAGRYEQYF

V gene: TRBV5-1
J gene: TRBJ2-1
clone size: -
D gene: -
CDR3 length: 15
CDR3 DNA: TGCGCCAGCAGCGGCGGGGACTGGACGTACAATGAGCAGTTCTTC
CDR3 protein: CASSGGDWTYNEQFF

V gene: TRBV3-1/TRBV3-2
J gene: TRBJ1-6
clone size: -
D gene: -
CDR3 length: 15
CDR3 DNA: TGTGCCAGCAGCCTTCGGGGACAATGGGGTTCACCCCTCCACTTT
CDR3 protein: CASSLRGQWGSPLHF

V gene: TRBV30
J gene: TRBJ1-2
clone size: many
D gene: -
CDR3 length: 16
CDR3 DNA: TGTGCCTGGATTCCAGCTGGGAGGGGGACCGATTATGGCTACACCTTC
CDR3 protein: CAWIPAGRGTDYGYTF

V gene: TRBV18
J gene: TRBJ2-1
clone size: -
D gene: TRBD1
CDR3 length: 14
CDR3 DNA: TGTGCCAGCTCACACGGGACAGGAGACAATGAGCAGTTCTTC
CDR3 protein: CASSHGTGDNEQFF

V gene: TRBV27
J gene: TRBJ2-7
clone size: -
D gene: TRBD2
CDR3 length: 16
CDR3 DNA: TGTGCCAGCAGTTTAATAGCTAGCGGGGGGATCTACGAGCAGTACTTC
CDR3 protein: CASSLIASGGIYEQYF

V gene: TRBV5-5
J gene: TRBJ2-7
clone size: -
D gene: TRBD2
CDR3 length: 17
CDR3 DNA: TGTGCCAGCAGCCCAGGACTAGCTGGAGAGGGATCCTACGAGCAGTACTTC
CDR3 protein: CASSPGLAGEGSYEQYF

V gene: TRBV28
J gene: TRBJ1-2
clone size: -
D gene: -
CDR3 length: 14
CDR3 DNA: TGTGCCAGCAGTGGTACCGGAGGCTACTATGGCTACACCTTC
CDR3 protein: CASSGTGGYYGYTF

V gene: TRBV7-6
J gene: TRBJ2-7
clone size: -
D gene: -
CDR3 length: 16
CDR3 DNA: TGTGCCAGCAGCCAGGGCGGCGGAGGGAGCTCCTACGAGCAGTACTTC
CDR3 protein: CASSQGGGGSSYEQYF

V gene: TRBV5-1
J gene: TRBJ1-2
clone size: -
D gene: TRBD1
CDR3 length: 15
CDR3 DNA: TGCGCCAGCAGCGTGCTGCCGGGACAGGGCGACGGCTACACCTTC
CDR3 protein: CASSVLPGQGDGYTF

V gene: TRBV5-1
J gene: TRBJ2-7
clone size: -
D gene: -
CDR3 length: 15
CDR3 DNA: TGCGCCAGCAGCGTCGTGACAGGCTCTGGCTACGAGCAGTACTTC
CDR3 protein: CASSVVTGSGYEQYF

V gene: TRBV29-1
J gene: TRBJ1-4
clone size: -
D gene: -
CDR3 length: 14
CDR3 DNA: TGCAGCGTTGTAGTATGGCAGGGCTACGAAAAACTGTTTTTT
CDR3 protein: CSVVVWQGYEKLFF